This entry is about one T cell receptor beta chain. Its antigen remains unidentified. The repertoire was sequenced with immunoSEQ multiplex PCR; TCRdb's copy has only in-frame clones and lacks some. The repertoire holds about 700,000 clones, with roughly nine tenths as singletons. This sample was taken from a study of shared clonotypes between healthy human individuals. Study-level background: Each donor had three CD4 naive, three CD4 memory, two CD8 naive and one CD8 memory plate. Study-wide findings and caveats: Some clonotypes were shared by all four sorted-subset donors, while others were not shared. The non-shared ones had lower generation probabilities than the shared ones.

CD45RO-negative, CCR7-positively selected cells formed the naive CD8 fraction, excluding terminally differentiated effector memory CD45RA+ cells. All donors were healthy HIV-negative adults lacking recent acute infections or vaccinations. Only Caucasian adults living in Nashville, Tennessee served as donors. This sequence originates from a young man in good health. Sequencing was carried out using naive CD8+ T cells sorted from blood.

CDR3 sequence (DNA): TGTGCCAGCAGCTTGGGCGGGCCCAGCTCCTACGAGCAGTACTTC. Its protein is CASSLGGPSSYEQYF. The chain joins TRBV5-6 to TRBJ2-7, with a weak D call TRBD2 (5 bases). The CDR3 sequence is 15 residues long. Trimming took 0 bases from V and 0 from J, leaving 10 bases between them. Germline V lookup: CDR1 SGHDT, CDR2 YYEEEE.